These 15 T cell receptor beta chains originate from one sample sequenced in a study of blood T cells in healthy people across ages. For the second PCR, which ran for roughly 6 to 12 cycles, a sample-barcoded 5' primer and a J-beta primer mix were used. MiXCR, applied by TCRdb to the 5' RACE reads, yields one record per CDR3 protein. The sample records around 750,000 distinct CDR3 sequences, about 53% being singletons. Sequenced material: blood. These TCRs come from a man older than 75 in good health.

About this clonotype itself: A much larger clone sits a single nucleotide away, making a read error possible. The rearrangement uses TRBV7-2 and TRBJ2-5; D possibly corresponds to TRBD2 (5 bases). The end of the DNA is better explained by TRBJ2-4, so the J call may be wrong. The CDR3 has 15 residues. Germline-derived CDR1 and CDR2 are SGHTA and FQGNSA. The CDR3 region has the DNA TGTGCCAGCAGCTTAGTTCAGAGGCGGGTTATCATTCAGTACTTC. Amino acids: CASSLVQRRVIIQYF.

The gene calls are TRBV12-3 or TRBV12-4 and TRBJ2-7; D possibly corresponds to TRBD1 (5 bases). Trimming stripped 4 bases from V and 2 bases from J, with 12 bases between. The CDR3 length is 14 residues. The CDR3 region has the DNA TGTGCCAGCAGTTGGGGCCATGGCACCTACGAGCAGTACTTC. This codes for CASSWGHGTYEQYF.

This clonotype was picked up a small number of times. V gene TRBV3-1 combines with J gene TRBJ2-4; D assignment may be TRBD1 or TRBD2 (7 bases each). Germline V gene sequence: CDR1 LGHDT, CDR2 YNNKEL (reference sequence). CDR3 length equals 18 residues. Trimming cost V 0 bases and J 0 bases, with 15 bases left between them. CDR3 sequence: CASSQDRGGVLAKNIQYF. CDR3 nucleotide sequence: TGTGCCAGCAGCCAAGACAGGGGGGGAGTACTAGCCAAAAACATTCAGTACTTC.

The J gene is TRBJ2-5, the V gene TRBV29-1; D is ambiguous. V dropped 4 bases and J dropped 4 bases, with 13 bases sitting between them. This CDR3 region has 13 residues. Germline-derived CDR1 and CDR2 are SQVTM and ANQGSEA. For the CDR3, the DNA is TGCAGCGTTGCTGTGCGGCAGAGAGAGACCCAGTACTTC. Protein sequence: CSVAVRQRETQYF.

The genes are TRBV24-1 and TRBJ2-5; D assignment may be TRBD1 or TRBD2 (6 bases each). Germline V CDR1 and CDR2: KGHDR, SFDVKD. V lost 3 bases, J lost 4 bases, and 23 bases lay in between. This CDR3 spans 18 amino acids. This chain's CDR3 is CATSDPRPGEKGGETQYF. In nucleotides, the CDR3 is TGTGCCACCAGTGATCCCCGACCGGGAGAGAAGGGGGGAGAGACCCAGTACTTC.

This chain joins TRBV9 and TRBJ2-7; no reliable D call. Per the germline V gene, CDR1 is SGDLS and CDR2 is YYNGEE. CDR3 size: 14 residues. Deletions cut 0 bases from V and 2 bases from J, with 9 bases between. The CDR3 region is CASSVATGPYEQYF. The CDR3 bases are TGTGCCAGCAGCGTAGCTACTGGGCCCTACGAGCAGTACTTC.

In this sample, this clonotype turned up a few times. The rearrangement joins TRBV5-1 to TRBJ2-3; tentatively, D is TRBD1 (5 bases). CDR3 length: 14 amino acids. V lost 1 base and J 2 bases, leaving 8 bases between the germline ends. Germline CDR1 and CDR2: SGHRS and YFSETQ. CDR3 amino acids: CASSLHRTTDTQYF. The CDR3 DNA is TGCGCCAGCAGCTTGCACAGGACCACAGATACGCAGTATTTT.

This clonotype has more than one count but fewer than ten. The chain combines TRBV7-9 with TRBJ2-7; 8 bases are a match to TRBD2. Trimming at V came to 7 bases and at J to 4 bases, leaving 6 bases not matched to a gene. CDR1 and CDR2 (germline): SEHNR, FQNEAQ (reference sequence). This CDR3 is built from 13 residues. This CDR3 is CASTKAGVYEQYF. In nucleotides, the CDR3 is TGTGCCAGCACGAAAGCGGGAGTGTACGAGCAGTACTTC.

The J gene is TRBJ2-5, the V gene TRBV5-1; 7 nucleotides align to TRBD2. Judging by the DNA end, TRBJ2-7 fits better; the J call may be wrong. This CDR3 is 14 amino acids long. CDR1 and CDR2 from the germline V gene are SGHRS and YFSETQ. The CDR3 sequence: CASSISAGADEQYF. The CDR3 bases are TGCGCCAGCAGCATAAGCGCGGGAGCAGACGAGCAGTACTTC.

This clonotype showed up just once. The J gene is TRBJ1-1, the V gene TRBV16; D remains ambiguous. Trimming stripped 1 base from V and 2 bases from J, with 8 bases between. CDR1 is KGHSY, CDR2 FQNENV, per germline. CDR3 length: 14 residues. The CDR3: CASSQWEPNTEAFF. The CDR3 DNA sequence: TGTGCCAGCAGCCAATGGGAACCCAACACTGAAGCTTTCTTT.

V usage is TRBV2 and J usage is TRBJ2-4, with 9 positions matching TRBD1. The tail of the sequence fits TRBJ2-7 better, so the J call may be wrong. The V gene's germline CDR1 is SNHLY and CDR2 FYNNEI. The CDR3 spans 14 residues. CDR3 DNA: TGTGCCAGCAGGTCGGGACAGGGTATCTACGAGCAGTACTTC. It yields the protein CASRSGQGIYEQYF.

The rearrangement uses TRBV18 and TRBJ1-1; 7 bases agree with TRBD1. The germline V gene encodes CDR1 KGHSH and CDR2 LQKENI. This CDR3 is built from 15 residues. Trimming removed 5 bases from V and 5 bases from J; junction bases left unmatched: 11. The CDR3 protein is CASSESTGVGTEAFF. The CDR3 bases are TGTGCCAGCTCAGAGAGTACAGGGGTCGGGACTGAAGCTTTCTTT.

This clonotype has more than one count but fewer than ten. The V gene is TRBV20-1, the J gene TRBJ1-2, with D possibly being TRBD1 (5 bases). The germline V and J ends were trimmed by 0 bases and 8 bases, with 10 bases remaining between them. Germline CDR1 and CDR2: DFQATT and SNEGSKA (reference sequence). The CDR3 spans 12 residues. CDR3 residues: CSAREGPQGYTF. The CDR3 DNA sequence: TGCAGTGCTAGAGAGGGACCACAAGGCTACACCTTC.

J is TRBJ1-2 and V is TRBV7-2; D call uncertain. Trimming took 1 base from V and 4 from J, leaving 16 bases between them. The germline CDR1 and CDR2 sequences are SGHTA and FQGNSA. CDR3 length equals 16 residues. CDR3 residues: CASSLGLIRAVYGYTF. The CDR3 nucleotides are TGTGCCAGCAGCTTAGGTCTCATTCGGGCGGTCTATGGCTACACCTTC.

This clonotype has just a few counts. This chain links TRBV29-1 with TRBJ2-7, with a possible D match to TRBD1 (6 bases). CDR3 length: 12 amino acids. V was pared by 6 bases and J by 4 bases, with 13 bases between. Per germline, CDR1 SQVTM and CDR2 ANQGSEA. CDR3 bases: TGCAGCGTCGGACAGCGGTGGTACGAGCAGTACTTC. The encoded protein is CSVGQRWYEQYF.